The text below deals with one TCR beta chain. Its target is not known. This entry is derived from a study of identifying expanded T cells in peripheral blood. Study results and limitations: Across healthy donors, higher total template counts meant significantly greater approximately 2-week count variance. Technical replicates showed about 1.2 changed clones; around 2 weeks roughly 15; four weeks 19.

Only in-frame clones appear in the TCRdb table, and some are missing; sequencing was by immunoSEQ multiplex PCR. In the table there are 75,000 to 95,000 clones, around 91% of which are singletons. No infections or other immune events were documented during collection. The length of the CDR3 is 16 residues. Germline assignment: CDR1 SEHNR and CDR2 FQNEAQ (reference sequence). The junction had 12 bases not matched to a gene; V was cut back by 5 bases and J by 8 bases. The sequence was obtained from a person aged 18-70 years in good health. Sequenced input: blood. V is TRBV7-9 and J is TRBJ1-4; 9 positions match TRBD1. CDR3 DNA: TGTGCCAGCAGCGCGGGACAGGGTTTCGATCTCGAAAAACTGTTTTTT. This sequence encodes CASSAGQGFDLEKLFF.